This T cell receptor (beta chain) was identified in a study of T cell responses to AZD1222 COVID-19 vaccine. Study outcomes and limitations: Clonal diversity was possibly underestimated, and white British individuals and females predominated among donors. Seropositive status at baseline applied to only five to seven AZD1222 recipients. Rises in breadth and depth of Spike-specific TCRs came after two AZD1222 doses. Nearly half of spike-specific TCRs reportedly go after variant regions that carry no mutations.

Details on this clone: No antigen is known for it.

The CDR3 is made up of 13 amino acids. V lost 3 bases, J lost 6 bases, and 8 bases lay in between. Germline V gene sequence: CDR1 MNHEY, CDR2 SVGEGT. Repertoires were generated with immunoSEQ multiplex PCR, while TCRdb's copy carries only in-frame clones and drops some. The sample has about 110,000 clones, roughly 92% seen once. V is TRBV6-2 or TRBV6-3 and J is TRBJ2-2; D possibly matches TRBD1 or TRBD2 (5 bases each). Sequences were derived from peripheral blood, sampled 28 days after the second AZD1222 dose. This clonotype was obtained from an adult who received the AZD1222 COVID-19 vaccine. The CDR3 protein is CASSYWGSGELFF. Here the CDR3 DNA reads TGTGCCAGCAGTTATTGGGGGTCCGGGGAGCTGTTTTTT.